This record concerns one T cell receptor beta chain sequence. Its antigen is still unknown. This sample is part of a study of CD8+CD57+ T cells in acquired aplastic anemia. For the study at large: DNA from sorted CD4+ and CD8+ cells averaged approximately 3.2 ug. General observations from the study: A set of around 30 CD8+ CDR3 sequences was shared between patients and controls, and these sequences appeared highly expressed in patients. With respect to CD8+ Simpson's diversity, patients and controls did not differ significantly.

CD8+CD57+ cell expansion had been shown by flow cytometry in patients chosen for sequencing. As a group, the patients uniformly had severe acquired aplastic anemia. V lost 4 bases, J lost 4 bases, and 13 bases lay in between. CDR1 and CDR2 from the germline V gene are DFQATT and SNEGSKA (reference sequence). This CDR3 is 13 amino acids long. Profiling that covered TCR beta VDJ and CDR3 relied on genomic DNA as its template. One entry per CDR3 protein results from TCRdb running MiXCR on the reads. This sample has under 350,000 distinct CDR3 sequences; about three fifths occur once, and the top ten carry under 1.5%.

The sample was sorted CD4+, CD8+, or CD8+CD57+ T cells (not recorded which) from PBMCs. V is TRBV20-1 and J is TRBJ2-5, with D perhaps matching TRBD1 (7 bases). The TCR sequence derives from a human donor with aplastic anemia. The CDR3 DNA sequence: TGCAGTGCTAAAGCAGGGGGAGGAGAGACCCAGTACTTC. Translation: CSAKAGGGETQYF.